Listed below are T cell receptor beta chains from one sample, sequenced in a study of CD8 T cells in ankylosing spondylitis. From the 5' RACE reads, TCRdb called clonotypes with MiXCR, one entry per CDR3 protein. In the table there are approximately 300,000 distinct CDR3 sequences, less than 25% of which are singletons. The sequencing input was blood, either unsorted or a sorted T cell fraction (not recorded which). All receptors come from a female donor with ankylosing spondylitis or in good health (not recorded which). Both conserved end residues are part of each CDR3. The order of the fields is V gene, J gene, clone size, CDR3 protein. Clone size is given for some rows only: seen once, a few or many times, or a class if the clone is expanded.

TRBV5-1	TRBJ2-5	-	CASRFLVYQETQYF
TRBV7-2	TRBJ2-3	-	CASSLGHGGRAEADTQYF
TRBV29-1	TRBJ2-1	many	CSAGQGGYNEQFF
TRBV6-5	TRBJ2-3	-	CASSYRPGAYTQYF
TRBV10-3	TRBJ1-2	few	CAISESSQGVYGYTF
TRBV12-3/TRBV12-4	TRBJ2-7	few	CASSLKGDVDEQYF
TRBV20-1	TRBJ2-4	many	CSARPASGRPENIQYF
TRBV20-1	TRBJ1-6	-	CSARAGVYSPLHF
TRBV6-1	TRBJ2-6	few	CASPPRTRAGANVLTF
TRBV28	TRBJ1-5	few	CASSVRGQGNQPQHF
TRBV20-1	TRBJ2-2	many	CSAPHSGVRGAGELFF
TRBV12-3/TRBV12-4	TRBJ2-7	-	CASSIGTPEGEQYF
TRBV15	TRBJ2-5	few	CATSKGSGGPLVTQYF
TRBV5-1	TRBJ2-7	-	CASSWTSGFEQYF
TRBV24-1	TRBJ2-1	many	CATKSGRTNEQFF
TRBV6-2/TRBV6-3	TRBJ2-5	few	CASSYAGGARETQYF
TRBV20-1	TRBJ1-6	many	CSASRQPNSPLHF
TRBV4-3	TRBJ2-1	-	CASSQEAGGTYNEQFF
TRBV10-3	TRBJ2-3	few	CAIGLGERGDTQYF
TRBV20-1	TRBJ2-5	-	CSGGREGLGTQYF
TRBV19	TRBJ1-1	-	CASIPTEDTEAFF
TRBV6-5	TRBJ2-3	-	CASSRSTDTQYF
TRBV7-2	TRBJ2-1	-	CASSLGEIGHREQFF
TRBV29-1	TRBJ2-1	many	CSAAEGGGDEQFF
TRBV6-1	TRBJ1-2	-	CASRNRDGRGYTF
TRBV29-1	TRBJ2-3	-	CSVSHLSTDTQYF
TRBV12-3/TRBV12-4	TRBJ2-1	many	CASSYEGWNEQFF
TRBV15	TRBJ1-1	few	CATSRVSRGTEAFF
TRBV12-5	TRBJ1-4	-	CASGLVLGFGEKLFF
TRBV29-1	TRBJ1-2	-	CSVMWTDLYGYTF
TRBV24-1	TRBJ1-4	once	CATSDGGVNEKQFF
TRBV4-3	TRBJ2-1	few	CASSHPPHENEQFF
TRBV7-8	TRBJ1-6	-	CASSLGYSPLHF
TRBV6-6	TRBJ1-1	few	CASSYEEPTEAFF
TRBV5-1	TRBJ2-6	-	CASSVSQVSGANVLTF
TRBV5-6	TRBJ2-5	once	CASSSGPLGETQYF
TRBV20-1	TRBJ2-5	-	CSARPWAPSGLQETQYF
TRBV7-3	TRBJ2-7	-	CASSEGTSGVYEQYF
TRBV20-1	TRBJ2-7	few	CSASHGRQTYEQYF
TRBV12-3/TRBV12-4	TRBJ1-1	many	CASIPGQGMIYAEAFF
TRBV7-2	TRBJ1-2	many	CASSLAPRQGSSGYTF
TRBV25-1	TRBJ2-5	few	CASSAGAGRRWYF
TRBV19	TRBJ1-1	-	CASSTRARNTEAFF
TRBV3-1	TRBJ2-2	few	CASSQAMVGELFF
TRBV20-1	TRBJ2-7	few	CSATGTSLTEQYF
TRBV6-2/TRBV6-3	TRBJ1-4	-	CASSYESEKLFF